Below are 17 T cell receptor beta chains sequenced from a single sample in a study of blood T cell repertoires in COVID-19. The assay was immunoSEQ multiplex PCR, and TCRdb's table has in-frame clones only and misses some. There are about 150,000 clones in the sample; 85% to 90% occur only once, and roughly 15% lies in the top ten. Sequencing was performed on peripheral blood. The receptors here all came from a woman in her forties with acute or convalescent COVID-19.

In DNA form, the CDR3 reads TGTGCCAGCAGTCAAATGGGGGGGGCACTTGGTGAGCAGTTCTTC. This encodes CASSQMGGALGEQFF. The chain carries TRBV3-1 (or the pseudogene TRBV3-2) and TRBJ2-1; a possible D gene is TRBD2 (7 bases). CDR3 length: 15 residues. Germline V gene lookup returns CDR1 LGHDT and CDR2 YNNKEL (reference sequence). V shed 6 bases and J shed 9 bases, with 21 bases lying between them.

The chain is built from TRBV7-2 and TRBJ2-1, with D unresolved. This CDR3 contains 15 residues. V lost 1 base to trimming and J lost 3 bases, with 10 bases between them. CDR1 and CDR2 (germline): SGHTA, FQGNSA. CDR3: CASSLEARGYNEQFF. The CDR3, as DNA: TGTGCCAGCAGCTTAGAGGCGCGCGGCTACAATGAGCAGTTCTTC.

The chain combines TRBV7-8 with TRBJ2-7; weak D call: TRBD2 (6 bases). Trimming pared 5 bases from V and 0 bases from J, leaving 11 bases between. The CDR3 runs to 14 residues. CDR1 is SGHVS, CDR2 FQNEAQ, per germline. The CDR3 region has the DNA TGTGCCAGCAGCGCCCGGGACTCCTCCTACGAGCAGTACTTC. Translating gives CASSARDSSYEQYF.

This clone was seen a single time. The V and J genes are TRBV3-1 (or the pseudogene TRBV3-2) and TRBJ2-7; TRBD1 is a possible D gene (5 bases). CDR3 length: 14 residues. Trimming took 4 bases from V and 4 from J, leaving 14 bases between them. The germline V gene encodes CDR1 LGHDT and CDR2 YNNKEL (reference sequence). The CDR3 DNA sequence: TGTGCCAGCAGCCTAATGCCAGGGCCTTACGAGCAGTACTTC. Amino acid sequence: CASSLMPGPYEQYF.

The CDR3 DNA follows: TGTGCCTGGAGTCCATGGGACAGGGGTGGCACCGGGGAGCTGTTTTTT. This encodes CAWSPWDRGGTGELFF. The gene calls are TRBV30 and TRBJ2-2; 10 bases fit TRBD1. Per the germline V gene, CDR1 is GTSNPN and CDR2 is SVGIG (reference sequence). This CDR3 is 16 amino acids long. The V gene end was trimmed by 2 bases and the J gene end by 4 bases; junction bases not matched to a gene: 7.

The chain couples TRBV24-1 to TRBJ2-1; 11 bases fit TRBD2. The CDR3 spans 17 residues. Germline CDR1 KGHDR, CDR2 SFDVKD. Germline trimming cut 0 bases from V and 4 bases from J; bases unmatched to any gene: 4. CDR3 sequence reads: CATSDLGTSGLYNEQFF. For the CDR3, the DNA is TGTGCCACCAGTGATTTGGGGACTAGCGGCCTATACAATGAGCAGTTCTTC.

The chain combines TRBV6-4 with TRBJ2-1, with D hard to call. Trimming left V 6 bases short and J 1 base short, with 16 bases between. The germline CDR1 and CDR2 sequences are MRHNA and SNTAGT. CDR3 size: 16 residues. DNA for the CDR3: TGTGCCAGCAGCCCCATGCGAATCCTTTCCTACAATGAGCAGTTCTTC. It translates to CASSPMRILSYNEQFF.

The chain is built from TRBV4-1 and TRBJ2-1, with TRBD2 matching over 10 bases. This CDR3 spans 16 amino acids. The germline gives CDR1 MGHRA, CDR2 YSYEKL. Trimming at V came to 5 bases and at J to 4 bases, leaving 8 bases not matched to a gene. CDR3 DNA sequence: TGCGCCAGCAGCGGAGGACTAGCGGAGCTGTACAATGAGCAGTTCTTC. It is translated as CASSGGLAELYNEQFF.

This clone was seen a single time. This chain connects TRBV18 to TRBJ1-2, with TRBD1 identical over 7 bases. Germline lookup yields CDR1 KGHSH and CDR2 LQKENI. The V gene end was trimmed by 3 bases and the J gene end by 0 bases; junction bases not matched to a gene: 1. The CDR3 length is 14 residues. The CDR3 sequence is CASSPGQANYGYTF. The DNA of the CDR3 is TGTGCCAGCTCACCCGGACAGGCTAACTATGGCTACACCTTC.

The chain employs TRBV21-1 and TRBJ1-5; the tabulated D call, TRBD1, remains unverified against the DNA. TRBV21-1 is a documented pseudogene. CDR3 size: 19 residues. Written as DNA, the CDR3 is TGTGCCAGCAACTACCGGACAGGGAGGGGTGGCGTCTGCAATCAGCCCCAGCATTTT. This sequence encodes CASNYRTGRGGVCNQPQHF.

The V call is TRBV28, the J call TRBJ1-6; a weak D match, TRBD1 (6 bases). This CDR3 comprises 15 residues. The ends were cut back, 6 bases at V and 4 bases at J, with 13 bases in the middle. From germline, CDR1 is MDHEN and CDR2 SYDVKM. DNA for the CDR3: TGTGCCAGCAGCCAGGCCGGGACATATAATTCACCCCTCCACTTT. Residues: CASSQAGTYNSPLHF.

The rearrangement uses TRBV27 and TRBJ2-7; 11 nucleotides agree with TRBD2. The V gene's germline CDR1 is MNHEY and CDR2 SMNVEV (reference sequence). The CDR3 has 19 amino acids. The V and J ends lost 7 bases and 6 bases, in that order; junction bases with no gene match: 23. The CDR3 nucleotides read TGTGCCAGCAAACCCCCTCCGGGACTAGCGGATCGTCAGTTAACCGAGCAGTACTTC. This translates into CASKPPPGLADRQLTEQYF.

V gene TRBV30 combines with J gene TRBJ2-2, with TRBD1 as a possible D gene (5 bases). The germline gives CDR1 GTSNPN, CDR2 SVGIG (reference sequence). The CDR3 covers 14 residues. V was pared by 4 bases and J by 3 bases, with 12 bases between. The CDR3 DNA follows: TGTGCCTGGAATCGCCAGGGTGACACCGGGGAGCTGTTTTTT. It yields the protein CAWNRQGDTGELFF.

The CDR3 bases are TGCAGCGTCCTAAGTATGGGAGTTGCCGGGACAGTAATCAGAGGGGAGCTGTTTTTT. Translated, it gives CSVLSMGVAGTVIRGELFF. The chain employs TRBV29-1 and TRBJ2-2, with 7 bases lining up with TRBD1. Germline CDR1 SQVTM, CDR2 ANQGSEA. Germline trimming cut 6 bases from V and 8 bases from J; bases unmatched to any gene: 27. The CDR3 has 19 residues.

J is TRBJ1-5 and V is TRBV28; D is undetermined. The germline V and J ends were trimmed by 5 bases and 2 bases, with 16 bases remaining between them. Per germline, CDR1 MDHEN and CDR2 SYDVKM. This CDR3 has 16 amino acids. CDR3 sequence: CASSPSSGSGNQPQHF. As DNA, the CDR3 is TGTGCCAGCAGTCCCAGTTCGGGGTCTGGCAATCAGCCCCAGCATTTT. Looking up the rest from reference TRBV28 and TRBJ1-5 gives the full variable domain: DVKVTQSSRYLVKRTGEKVFLECVQDMDHENMFWYRQDPGLGLRLIYFSYDVKMKEKGDIPEGYSVSREKKERFSLILESASTNQTSMYLCASSPSSGSGNQPQHFGDGTRLSIL.

The CDR3 is CASTLTTASYEQYF. CDR3 in DNA: TGCGCCAGCACCCTGACTACAGCCTCCTACGAGCAGTACTTC. This chain joins TRBV5-1 and TRBJ2-7; tentatively, D is TRBD2 (5 bases). This CDR3 has 14 amino acids. The germline V gene has CDR1 SGHRS and CDR2 YFSETQ. V lost 6 bases and J lost 0, with 13 bases in between.

V usage is TRBV5-1 and J usage is TRBJ2-5; 8 nucleotides line up with TRBD1. V shed 4 bases, J shed 2 bases, and the junction held 7 bases outside the gene matches. CDR3 length equals 15 residues. The V gene's germline CDR1 is SGHRS and CDR2 YFSETQ. The CDR3 nucleotides read TGCGCCAGCAGCCCCGAGGACAGGGCACAAGAGACCCAGTACTTC. This sequence encodes CASSPEDRAQETQYF.